The T cell receptor beta chain under discussion was sequenced for a study of shared clonotypes between healthy human individuals. Study-level background: The donors, two women and a few men, were aged 18 to 49. Plates per donor: three CD4 naive, three CD4 memory, two CD8 naive, one CD8 memory. Points from the study as a whole: Across a handful of donors, naive CD4 shared around 5.4%, naive CD8 3% to 3.5%, memory CD4 roughly 2.4%, memory CD8 roughly 0.37%.

TCRdb keeps only in-frame clones here, not all; method: immunoSEQ multiplex PCR. The repertoire consists of about 2.4 million clones, with 90% to 95% occurring once and the leading ten covering approximately 0.35%. Germline CDR1 and CDR2: SGHTA and FQGTGA. The junction had 12 bases not matched to a gene; V was cut back by 2 bases and J by 6 bases. The CDR3 is 16 amino acids. A remark on this clone: Its specificity is not known.

The source of this sequence is a young man in good health. Some clones in this sample may be carry-over from other donors' samples. Specimen: naive CD4+ T cells from PBMCs. Subset: CD45RA+ positively selected. V usage is TRBV7-3 and J usage is TRBJ2-7, with 8 positions matching TRBD1. The CDR3, as DNA: TGTGCCAGCAGCTTATTGAGGTTTGGACAGGGAAGCGAGCAGTACTTC. It is translated as CASSLLRFGQGSEQYF.